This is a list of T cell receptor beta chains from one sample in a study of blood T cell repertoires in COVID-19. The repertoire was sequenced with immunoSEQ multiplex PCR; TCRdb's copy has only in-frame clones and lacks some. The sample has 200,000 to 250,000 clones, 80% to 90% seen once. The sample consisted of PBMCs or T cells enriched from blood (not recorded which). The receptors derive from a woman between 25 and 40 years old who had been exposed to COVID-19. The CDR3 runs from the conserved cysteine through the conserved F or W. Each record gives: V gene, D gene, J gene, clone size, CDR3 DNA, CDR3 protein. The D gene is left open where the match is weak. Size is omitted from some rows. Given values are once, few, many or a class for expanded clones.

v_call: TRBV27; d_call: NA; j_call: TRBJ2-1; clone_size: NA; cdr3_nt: TGTGCCAGCATATCATCCAACAGGGCCCAGTACAATGAGCAGTTCTTC; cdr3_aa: CASISSNRAQYNEQFF
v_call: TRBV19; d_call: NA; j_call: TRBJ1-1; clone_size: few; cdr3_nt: TGTGCCAGTAGCTCAACCCCGGGACAACACACTGAAGCTTTCTTT; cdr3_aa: CASSSTPGQHTEAFF
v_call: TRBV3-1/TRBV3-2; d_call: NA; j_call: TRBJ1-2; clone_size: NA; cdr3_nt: TGTGCCAGCAGCCAAGCGGAGGGTGGCTACACCTTC; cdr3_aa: CASSQAEGGYTF
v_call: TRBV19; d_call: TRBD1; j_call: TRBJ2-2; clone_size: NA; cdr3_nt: TGTGCCAGTAGTCCCCGGGACAGGGTCCGATCCGGCGTCGGGGAGCTGTTTTTT; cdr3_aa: CASSPRDRVRSGVGELFF
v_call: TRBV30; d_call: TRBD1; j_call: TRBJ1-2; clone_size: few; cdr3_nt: TGTGCCTGGAGCCCGACAGGGATTATCTATGGCTACACCTTC; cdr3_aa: CAWSPTGIIYGYTF
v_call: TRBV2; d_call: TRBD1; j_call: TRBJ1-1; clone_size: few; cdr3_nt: TGTGCCAGCAGTGGGGACAGGTCGAACACTGAAGCTTTCTTT; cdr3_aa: CASSGDRSNTEAFF
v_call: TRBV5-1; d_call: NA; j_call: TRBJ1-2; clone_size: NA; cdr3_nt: TGCGCCAGCAGCCTCGCCGCAGGGGCGCGGGATGGCTACACCTTC; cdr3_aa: CASSLAAGARDGYTF
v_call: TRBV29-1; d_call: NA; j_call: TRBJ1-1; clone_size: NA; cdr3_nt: TGCAGCATTAAAAACGGACAGACCGCTGAAGCTTTCTTT; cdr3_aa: CSIKNGQTAEAFF
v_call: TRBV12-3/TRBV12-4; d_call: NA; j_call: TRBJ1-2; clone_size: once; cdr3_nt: TGTGCCAGCAGCTACAGGGTCGACTATGGCTACACCTTC; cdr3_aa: CASSYRVDYGYTF
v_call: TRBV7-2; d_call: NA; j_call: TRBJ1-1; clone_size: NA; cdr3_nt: TGTGCCAGCAGCTTAAAGGGGGACACTGAAGCTTTCTTT; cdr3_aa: CASSLKGDTEAFF
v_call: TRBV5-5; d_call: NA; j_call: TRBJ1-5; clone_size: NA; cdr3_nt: TGTGCCAGCAGCTCGACCCAGGGTCTCGATCAGCCCCAGCATTTT; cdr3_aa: CASSSTQGLDQPQHF
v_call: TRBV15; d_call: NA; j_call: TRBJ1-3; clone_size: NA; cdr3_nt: TGTGCCACCAGCAGAACGGGGGGTCTGGGAAACACCATATATTTT; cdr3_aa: CATSRTGGLGNTIYF
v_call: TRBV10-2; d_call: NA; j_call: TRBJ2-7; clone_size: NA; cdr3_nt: TGCGCCAGCAATCAAGGACGGGGTCTTTACGAGCAGTACTTC; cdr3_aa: CASNQGRGLYEQYF
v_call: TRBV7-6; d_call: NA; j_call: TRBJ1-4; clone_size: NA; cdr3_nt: TGTGCCAGCAGCCCTCTATATTGGGCAGGGTCAAGGACTAATGAAAAACTGTTTTTT; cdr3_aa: CASSPLYWAGSRTNEKLFF
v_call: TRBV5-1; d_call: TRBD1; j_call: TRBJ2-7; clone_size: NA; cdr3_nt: TGCGCCAGCAGCTGGGGGCAGGGGGTTCTTTACGAGCAGTACTTC; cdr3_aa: CASSWGQGVLYEQYF
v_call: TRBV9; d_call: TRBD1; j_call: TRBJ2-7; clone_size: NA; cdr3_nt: TGTGCCAGCAGCGTAGCAGGGACAGGGGGCCTTTACGAGCAGTACTTC; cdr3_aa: CASSVAGTGGLYEQYF
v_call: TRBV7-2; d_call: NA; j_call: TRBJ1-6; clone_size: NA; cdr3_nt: TGTGCCAGCAGCTTAGCGGGAGGCCGGCCCCTCCACTTT; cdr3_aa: CASSLAGGRPLHF
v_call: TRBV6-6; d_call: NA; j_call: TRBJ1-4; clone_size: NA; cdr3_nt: TGTGCCAGCTCCGCGAGGCGATCTAATGAAAAACTGTTTTTT; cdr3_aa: CASSARRSNEKLFF
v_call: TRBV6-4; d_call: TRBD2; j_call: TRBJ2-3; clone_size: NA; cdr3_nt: TGTGCCAGCAGTGACGGAGCGGGGGGCCCACGGGGGCAGTATTTT; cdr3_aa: CASSDGAGGPRGQYF
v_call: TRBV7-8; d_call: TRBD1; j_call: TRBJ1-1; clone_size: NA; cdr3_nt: TGTGCCAGCAGCGGACGACAGGGACGAGCTGAAGCTTTCTTT; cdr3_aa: CASSGRQGRAEAFF
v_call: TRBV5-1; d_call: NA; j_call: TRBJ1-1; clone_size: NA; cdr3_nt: TGCGCCAGCAGCTTGGGGACTCGAACGAACACTGAAGCTTTCTTT; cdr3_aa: CASSLGTRTNTEAFF
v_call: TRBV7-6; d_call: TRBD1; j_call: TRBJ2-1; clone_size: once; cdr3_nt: TGTGCCAGCAGCTTGTGGGGACAGGGCCCCAATGAGCAGTTCTTC; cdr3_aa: CASSLWGQGPNEQFF
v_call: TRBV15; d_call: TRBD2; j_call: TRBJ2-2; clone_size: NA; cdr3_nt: TGTGCCACCAGCAGAGGGGGCGGGGGGATCACCGGGGAGCTGTTTTTT; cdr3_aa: CATSRGGGGITGELFF
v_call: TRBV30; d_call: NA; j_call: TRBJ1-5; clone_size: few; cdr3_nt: TGTGCCTGGAGCGGGGGTTTGGGGGATAATCAGCCCCAGCATTTT; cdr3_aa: CAWSGGLGDNQPQHF
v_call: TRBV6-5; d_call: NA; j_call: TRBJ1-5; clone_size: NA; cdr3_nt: TGTGCCAGCGTACCAGGGGCCAATCAGCCCCAGCATTTT; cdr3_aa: CASVPGANQPQHF
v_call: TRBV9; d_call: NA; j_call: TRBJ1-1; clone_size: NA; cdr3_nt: TGTGCCAGCAGCCTGGGGGACATGAACACTGAAGCTTTCTTT; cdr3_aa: CASSLGDMNTEAFF
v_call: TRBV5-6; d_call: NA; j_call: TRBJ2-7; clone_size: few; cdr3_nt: TGTGCCAGCAGCTTAATGGGACTGACGGCCTACGAGCAGTACTTC; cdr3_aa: CASSLMGLTAYEQYF
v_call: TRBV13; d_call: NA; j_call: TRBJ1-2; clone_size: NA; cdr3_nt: TGTGCCAGCAGATACCAAGGAGGCGAACTCTATGGCTACACCTTC; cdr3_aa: CASRYQGGELYGYTF
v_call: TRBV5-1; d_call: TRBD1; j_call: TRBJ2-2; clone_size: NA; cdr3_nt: TGCGCCAGCAGCTTGGAGGGACAGCGCACCGGGGAGCTGTTTTTT; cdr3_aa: CASSLEGQRTGELFF
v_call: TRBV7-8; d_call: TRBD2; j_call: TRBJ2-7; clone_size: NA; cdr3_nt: TGTGCCAGCAGCTTTTACGGGACTAGCGGCCCCTACGAGCAGTACTTC; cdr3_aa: CASSFYGTSGPYEQYF
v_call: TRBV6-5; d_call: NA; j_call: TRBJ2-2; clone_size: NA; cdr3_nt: TGTGCCAGCAGACCGGGACAGAACACCGGGGAGCTGTTTTTT; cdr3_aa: CASRPGQNTGELFF
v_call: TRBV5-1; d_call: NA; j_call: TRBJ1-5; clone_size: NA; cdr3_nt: TGCGCCAGCAGCGCCGTGGGGGGGAGCAATCAGCCCCAGCATTTT; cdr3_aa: CASSAVGGSNQPQHF
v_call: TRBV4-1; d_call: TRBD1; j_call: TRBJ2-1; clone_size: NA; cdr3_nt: TGCGCCAGCAGCCAGAAACAGGGGGCGCGGTACAATGAGCAGTTCTTC; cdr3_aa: CASSQKQGARYNEQFF
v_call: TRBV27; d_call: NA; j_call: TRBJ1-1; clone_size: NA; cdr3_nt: TGTGCCAGCAGTTTATCGGGCAGGGAGGGCACTGAAGCTTTCTTT; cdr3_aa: CASSLSGREGTEAFF
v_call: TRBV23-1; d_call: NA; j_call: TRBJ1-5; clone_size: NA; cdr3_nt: TGCGCCAGCAGTCTGCAGGGCCCTCGCAATCAGCCCCAGCATTTT; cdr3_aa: CASSLQGPRNQPQHF